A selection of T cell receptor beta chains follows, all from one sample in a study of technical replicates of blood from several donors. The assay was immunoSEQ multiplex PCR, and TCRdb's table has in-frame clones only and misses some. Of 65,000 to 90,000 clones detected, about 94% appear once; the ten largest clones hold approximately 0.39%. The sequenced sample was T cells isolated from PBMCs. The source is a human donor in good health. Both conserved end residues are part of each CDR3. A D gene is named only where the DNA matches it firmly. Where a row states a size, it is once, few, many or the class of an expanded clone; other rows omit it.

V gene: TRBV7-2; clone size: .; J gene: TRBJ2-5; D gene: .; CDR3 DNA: TGTGCCAGCAGCTCCGGACTTACCATCCAAGAGACCCAGTACTTC; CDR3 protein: CASSSGLTIQETQYF
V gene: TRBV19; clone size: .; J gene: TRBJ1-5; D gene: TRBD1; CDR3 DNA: TGTGCCAGTAGTATAGCCCGGGGACAGATATTTAGCAATCAGCCCCAGCATTTT; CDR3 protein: CASSIARGQIFSNQPQHF
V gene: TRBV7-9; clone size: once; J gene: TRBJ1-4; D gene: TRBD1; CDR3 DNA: TGTGCCAGCAGCTTAGCGGAGACAGGGTATAATGAAAAACTGTTTTTT; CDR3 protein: CASSLAETGYNEKLFF
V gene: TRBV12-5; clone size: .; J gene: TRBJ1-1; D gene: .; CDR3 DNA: TGTGCTAGTGGTCCCAAAGCCGAGAACACTGAAGCTTTCTTT; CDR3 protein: CASGPKAENTEAFF
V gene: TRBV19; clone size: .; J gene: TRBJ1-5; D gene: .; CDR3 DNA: TGTGCCAGTAGGGACAGCTATAATCAGCCCCAGCATTTT; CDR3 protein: CASRDSYNQPQHF
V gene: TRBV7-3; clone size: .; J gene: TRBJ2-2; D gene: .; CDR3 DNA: TGTGCCAGCAGCCTAGCGTTGAACACCGGGGAGCTGTTTTTT; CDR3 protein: CASSLALNTGELFF
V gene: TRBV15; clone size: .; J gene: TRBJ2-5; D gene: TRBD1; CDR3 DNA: TGTGCCACCAGCAGGTCAGGGACAGGGGAGGTAGGCCAAGAGACCCAGTACTTC; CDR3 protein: CATSRSGTGEVGQETQYF
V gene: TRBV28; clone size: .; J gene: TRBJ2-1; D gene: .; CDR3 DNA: TGTGCCAGCAGCGTATTCTTCGGTCTCCTAGACAATGAGCAGTTCTTC; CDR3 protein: CASSVFFGLLDNEQFF
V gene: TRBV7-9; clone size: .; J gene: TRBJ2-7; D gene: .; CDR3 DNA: TGTGCCAGCAGGCCGGGGCAGTACTTC; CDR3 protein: CASRPGQYF
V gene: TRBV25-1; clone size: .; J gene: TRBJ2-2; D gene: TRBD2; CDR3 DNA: TGTGCCAGCAGTATAGCGGGAGCGGACACCGGGGAGCTGTTTTTT; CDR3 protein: CASSIAGADTGELFF
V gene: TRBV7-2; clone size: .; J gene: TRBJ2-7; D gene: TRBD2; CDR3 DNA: TGTGCCAGCAGCTGGGGGACTAGCGGGAGATGGTCCTACGAGCAGTACTTC; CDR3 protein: CASSWGTSGRWSYEQYF
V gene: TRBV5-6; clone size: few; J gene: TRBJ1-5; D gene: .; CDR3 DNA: TGTGCCAGCAGCTCAGGGTTTCAGCCCCAGCATTTT; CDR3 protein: CASSSGFQPQHF
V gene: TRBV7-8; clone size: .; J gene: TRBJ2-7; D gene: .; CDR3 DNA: TGTGCCAGCAGCTTAGCGGGAGGCCCGATCGAGCAGTACTTC; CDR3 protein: CASSLAGGPIEQYF
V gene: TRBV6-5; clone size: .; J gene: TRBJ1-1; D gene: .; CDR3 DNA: TGTGCCAGCAGTTACGACCCGGGGGGGTTGACTGAAGCTTTCTTT; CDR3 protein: CASSYDPGGLTEAFF
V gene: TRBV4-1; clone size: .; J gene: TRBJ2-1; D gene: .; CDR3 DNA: TGCGCCAGCCAAAATTTCCCTCTCAGGCAGTCCTACAATGAGCAGTTCTTC; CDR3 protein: CASQNFPLRQSYNEQFF
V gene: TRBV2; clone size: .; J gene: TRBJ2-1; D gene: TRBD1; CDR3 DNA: TGTGCCGGCGGACAGGAGTCCAATGAGCAGTTCTTC; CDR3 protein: CAGGQESNEQFF
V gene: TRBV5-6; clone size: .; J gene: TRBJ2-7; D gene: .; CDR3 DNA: TGTGCCAGCAGCTTGCGAGGGAACACTTACGAGCAGTACTTC; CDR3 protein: CASSLRGNTYEQYF
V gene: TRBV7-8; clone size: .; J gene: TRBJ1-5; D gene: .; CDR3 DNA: TGTGCCAGCAGCTTTCAGGGGTTAATTAGTAATCAGCCCCAGCATTTT; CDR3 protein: CASSFQGLISNQPQHF
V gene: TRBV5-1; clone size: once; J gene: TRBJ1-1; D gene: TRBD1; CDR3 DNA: TGCGCCAGCAGCTTGGGGGACAGGGGAAACACTGAAGCTTTCTTT; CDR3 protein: CASSLGDRGNTEAFF
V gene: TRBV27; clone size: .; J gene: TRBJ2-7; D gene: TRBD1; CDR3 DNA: TGTGCCAGCAGTTTACTTTTTGAAGCGGCAGGGGGCTACGAGCAGTACTTC; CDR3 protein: CASSLLFEAAGGYEQYF
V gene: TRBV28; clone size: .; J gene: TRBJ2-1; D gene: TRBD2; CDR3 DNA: TGTGCCAGCAGTTCCCTGATCACTAGCGGGGTATACAATGAGCAGTTCTTC; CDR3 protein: CASSSLITSGVYNEQFF
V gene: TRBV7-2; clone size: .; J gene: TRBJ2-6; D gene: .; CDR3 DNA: TGTGCCAGCAGCAAAAGCCAGGGAAATGGGGCCAACGTCCTGACTTTC; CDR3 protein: CASSKSQGNGANVLTF
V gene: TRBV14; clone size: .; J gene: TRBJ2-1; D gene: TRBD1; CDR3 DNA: TGTGCCAGCAGCCTAGGACAGGGCTATAAGCAGTTCTTC; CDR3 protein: CASSLGQGYKQFF
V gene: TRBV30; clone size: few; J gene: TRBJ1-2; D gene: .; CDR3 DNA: TGTGCCTGGAGGTTCACAGGGATGAGGAATGGCTACACCTTC; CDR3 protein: CAWRFTGMRNGYTF
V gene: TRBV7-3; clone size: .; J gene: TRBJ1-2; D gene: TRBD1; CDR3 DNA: TGTGCCAGCAGCTTAGACAGGGACCATGGCTACACCTTC; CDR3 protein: CASSLDRDHGYTF
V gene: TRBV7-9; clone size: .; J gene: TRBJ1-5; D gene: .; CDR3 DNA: TGTGCCAGCAGCTTCGACAGGTTCGGAGATCAGCCCCAGCATTTT; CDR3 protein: CASSFDRFGDQPQHF
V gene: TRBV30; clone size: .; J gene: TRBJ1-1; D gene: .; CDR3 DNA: TGTGCCGGACGCAGGGGGAACACTGAAGCTTTCTTT; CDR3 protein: CAGRRGNTEAFF
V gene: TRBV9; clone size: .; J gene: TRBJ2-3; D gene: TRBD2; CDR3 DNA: TGTGCCAGCAGCGCGGGGGGAGATACGCAGTATTTT; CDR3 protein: CASSAGGDTQYF